This T cell receptor (beta chain) stems from a study of blood T cell repertoires in COVID-19 (dated by TCRdb to the early 2020s). Background on the whole study: Samples covering the acute and convalescent phases of COVID-19 were provided by collaborators in the United States, Italy and Spain. The repertoires were released in a freely available public database meant as a resource for research on the immune response to SARS-CoV-2. Where HLA class I and class II types were available, the types were taken from metadata supplied by the sample provider, not from assay-based typing. The samples were drawn from two sources: the first 160 participants of the ongoing ImmuneRACE study, and over 1,000 subjects contributed by 6 global collaborators. The material from the prospective study consisted of cDNA or gDNA derived from T cells, B-cell-depleted T cells, or PBMCs. The sample metadata nearly always contained a de-identified subject ID, COVID-19 status, age in years and sex. The dataset comprised deeply sampled blood TCRbeta repertoires from subjects exposed to, actively infected with, or recovered from COVID-19.

There are 12 amino acids in the CDR3, from cysteine to phenylalanine inclusive. Just CDR3 DNA is preserved here, 36 bases in frame from base 1. Reading the germline V gene gives CDR1 SGHTA and CDR2 FQGNSA. Trimming at the junction amounts to 8 bases on V and 7 bases on J, and the germline ends lie 15 bases apart. TCRbeta CDR3 regions were amplified from genomic DNA using the immunoSEQ Assay, a bias-controlled multiplex PCR. The original methods were these. The number of nucleated cells in each sample was estimated by amplification of reference gene primers within the assay. Sequence reads were collapsed and filtered to measure the absolute abundance of every unique TCRbeta CDR3 rearrangement. Productive Simpson clonality was computed per sample as the square root of Simpson's diversity index over productive rearrangements. Entries here come from immuneACCESS through TCRdb and include only in-frame sequences with V and J called. Some clones fail to appear in such tables; in the studies checked, an unresolved V gene covers under half of the shortfall, and the cause of the remainder is unknown. V and J calls and clone size are those listed in that table; D and trimming were worked out from the DNA. Counted in this sample were over 65,000 clones; 80% of them appeared once. Of the sample, around 13% is held by the ten largest clones.

The collaborating institutions used their own protocols to collect whole blood in K2EDTA tubes. For TCRbeta analysis, collaborator samples were shipped as frozen whole blood, as isolated PBMCs, or as DNA extracted from either sample type. For this clone: Its antigen target is currently unknown. No base quality values were provided; no much bigger clone lies one nucleotide off.

What the study reported, not specific to this receptor: Clinical and demographic metadata were provided uncurated, with the amount varying by source and participant.

Sequencing input: peripheral blood. This TCR came from a woman in her 40s with active or convalescent COVID-19. The chain couples TRBV7-2 to TRBJ2-7; TRBD1 is perhaps the D gene, given 7 matching bases. The encoded CDR3 is CASRETGKEQYF. Here is the DNA: TGTGCCAGCCGGGAGACAGGGAAAGAGCAGTACTTC. Beyond the CDR3, the reference TRBV7-2 and TRBJ2-7 genes provide the residues; the full variable domain reads: GAGVSQSPSNKVTEKGKDVELRCDPISGHTALYWYRQSLGQGLEFLIYFQGNSAPDKSGLPSDRFSAERTGGSVSTLTIQRTQQEDSAVYLCASRETGKEQYFGPGTRLTVT.